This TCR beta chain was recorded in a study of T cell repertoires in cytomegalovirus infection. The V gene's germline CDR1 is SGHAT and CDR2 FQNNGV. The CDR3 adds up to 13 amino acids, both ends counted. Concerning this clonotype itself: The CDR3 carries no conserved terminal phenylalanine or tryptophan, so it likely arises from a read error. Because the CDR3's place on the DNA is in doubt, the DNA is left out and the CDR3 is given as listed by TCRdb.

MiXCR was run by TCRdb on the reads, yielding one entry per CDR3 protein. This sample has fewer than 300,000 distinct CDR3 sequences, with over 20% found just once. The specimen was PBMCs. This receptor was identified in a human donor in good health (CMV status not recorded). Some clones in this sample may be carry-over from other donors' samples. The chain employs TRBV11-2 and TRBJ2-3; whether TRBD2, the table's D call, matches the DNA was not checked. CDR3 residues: CASSLDLGVPPDV.